This is a list of T cell receptor beta chains from one sample in a study of naive and memory T cell subsets. TCRdb analysed the UMI-ligation and nested PCR reads with MiXCR anew, one entry per CDR3 protein. The sample includes around 160,000 distinct CDR3 sequences, over 15% of them seen just once. The material sequenced was naive CD4+ T cells from blood. These receptors were taken from a human donor in good health. Both conserved end residues are trimmed from each CDR3. D genes are given only for firm matches.

CDR3	D	J	V
ASSPLKGADTQY	.	TRBJ2-3	TRBV7-9
ASILLAGVLRVRYEQY	TRBD2	TRBJ2-7	TRBV11-3
ASSRSYRDRGYEQY	TRBD1	TRBJ2-7	TRBV5-1
SAQGGTDTQY	.	TRBJ2-3	TRBV20-1
ASSFLLARRTYEQY	.	TRBJ2-7	TRBV28
ASSTGRKGIQY	.	TRBJ2-4	TRBV6-1
ASSFYSGAYNEQF	TRBD2	TRBJ2-1	TRBV11-2
ASSDGRADTQY	.	TRBJ2-3	TRBV25-1
ASSYSSDHQETQY	.	TRBJ2-5	TRBV6-2/TRBV6-3
ASSLSRQGTTYEQY	TRBD1	TRBJ2-7	TRBV28
SASQVAGSGVTQY	TRBD2	TRBJ2-5	TRBV20-1
ASSPEQGRRNYGYT	TRBD1	TRBJ1-2	TRBV4-1
ASSLVIARDTLSGANVLT	.	TRBJ2-6	TRBV5-1
ASGGNPVVSGTDTQY	.	TRBJ2-3	TRBV12-3/TRBV12-4
SVVGRSTDTQY	.	TRBJ2-3	TRBV29-1
ASSLSPYNQPQH	.	TRBJ1-5	TRBV28
ASSQGDGGSGANVLT	.	TRBJ2-6	TRBV4-1
ASSYGTSGSIEQF	TRBD2	TRBJ2-1	TRBV6-2/TRBV6-3
ASSYDQSGSRSYEQY	TRBD2	TRBJ2-7	TRBV6-6
ASSLLGQDSGNTIY	TRBD1	TRBJ1-3	TRBV7-9
SVEVTSGYEQY	TRBD2	TRBJ2-7	TRBV29-1
ASSLSRSSRGNQPQH	.	TRBJ1-5	TRBV12-3/TRBV12-4
ASTAGGDEQY	TRBD2	TRBJ2-7	TRBV6-2/TRBV6-3
SAPSGRGVLSYNEQF	TRBD2	TRBJ2-1	TRBV20-1
ASSATSGPTDTQY	.	TRBJ2-3	TRBV9
ASSGTSVRSQNIQY	TRBD2	TRBJ2-4	TRBV7-9
ASSFSGRGDEQF	TRBD2	TRBJ2-1	TRBV12-3/TRBV12-4
ASSLTSGSWDEQF	TRBD2	TRBJ2-1	TRBV7-2
ASSPSGRAGETQY	TRBD2	TRBJ2-5	TRBV7-2
ASSIKRDSGNNEQF	TRBD1	TRBJ2-1	TRBV19
ASRMSGDEQF	TRBD2	TRBJ2-1	TRBV7-9
ASSATAYSNQPQH	.	TRBJ1-5	TRBV19
ASSSGLAGFNEQF	TRBD2	TRBJ2-1	TRBV7-2
ASSTPPPGIGASLANQPQH	.	TRBJ1-5	TRBV19
RRDALSYEQY	.	TRBJ2-7	TRBV4-2
ASGSGRGGYEQY	.	TRBJ2-7	TRBV12-3/TRBV12-4
ASSPGTSGRVNEQF	TRBD2	TRBJ2-1	TRBV12-3/TRBV12-4